This paragraph reports one T cell receptor (beta chain). This entry belongs to a study of cytomegalovirus exposure and HLA in healthy donors. Looking at the study overall: Of all 400 or so donors who were genotyped, around 79% belonged to the Caucasian-associated ancestry cluster.

PCR primers comprised 60 Vbeta and 13 Jbeta primers. The data were produced by immunoSEQ multiplex PCR, yet TCRdb's version contains in-frame clones alone and is incomplete. This sample has about 140,000 clones, with roughly 88% found just once. The CDR3 has 14 amino acids. Germline V gene data show CDR1 as SGHTA and CDR2 as FQGNSA. V was cut by 5 bases and J by 1 base, with 12 bases left in between. The chain employs TRBV7-2 and TRBJ2-7; D gene unclear. The clonotype comes from a woman in her thirties or forties in good health and CMV-seronegative. What was sequenced was PBMCs. This CDR3 is CASSPSYSSYEQYF. In DNA, the CDR3 is TGTGCCAGCAGCCCCTCTTACAGTTCCTACGAGCAGTACTTC.